This T cell receptor beta chain was documented in a study of CD8+ T cells in alopecia areata. Study at large: Treated patients were scored for severity by percent of scalp affected.

RNA was isolated and reverse transcribed to cDNA, the sequencing template. Some clones are missing from TCRdb's copy, which holds only in-frame ones; the method was immunoSEQ multiplex PCR. Of 75,000 to 80,000 clones in the sample, around 65% are singletons; the top ten hold about a quarter. Looked up from germline, CDR1 is GTSNPN and CDR2 is SVGIG (reference sequence). V lost 3 bases, J lost 6 bases, and 8 bases lay in between. The CDR3 runs 12 residues. The treatment is: oral pan-JAK inhibitor, 5-10 mg twice daily. Collected material from alopecia areata patients comprised lesional scalp punch biopsies and peripheral blood.

V is TRBV30 and J is TRBJ2-2; TRBD1 might be the D (5 bases). The sequencing here drew on CD8+ T cells sorted from blood, taken at week 24, from a patient treated with tofacitinib. The TCR comes from a human donor with alopecia areata. CDR3 region: CAWSQGSGELFF. CDR3 DNA sequence: TGTGCCTGGAGCCAGGGTTCCGGGGAGCTGTTTTTT.